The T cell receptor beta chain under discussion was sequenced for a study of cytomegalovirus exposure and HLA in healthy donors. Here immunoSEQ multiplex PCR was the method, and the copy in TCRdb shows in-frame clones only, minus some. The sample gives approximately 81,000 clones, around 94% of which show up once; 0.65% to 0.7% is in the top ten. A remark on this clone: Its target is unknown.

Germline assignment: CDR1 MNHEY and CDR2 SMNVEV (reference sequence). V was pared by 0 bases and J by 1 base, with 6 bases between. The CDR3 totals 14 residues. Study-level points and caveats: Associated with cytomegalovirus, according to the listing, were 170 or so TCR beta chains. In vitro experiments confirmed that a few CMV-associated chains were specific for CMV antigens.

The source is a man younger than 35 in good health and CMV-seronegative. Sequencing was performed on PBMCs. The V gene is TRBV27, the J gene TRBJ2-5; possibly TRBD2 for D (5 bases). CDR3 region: CASSLSTTQETQYF. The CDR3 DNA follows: TGTGCCAGCAGTTTATCGACTACCCAAGAGACCCAGTACTTC.